The sequence of this T cell receptor beta chain was determined in a study of cytomegalovirus exposure and HLA in healthy donors. Germline loops: CDR1 SGHRS, CDR2 YFSETQ. J gave up 6 bases and V 4 bases, and 7 bases lay outside the gene matches. This CDR3 contains 15 residues. This clone was picked up one time. The PCR ran on 60 Vbeta and 13 Jbeta primers. Assay: immunoSEQ multiplex PCR; the TCRdb copy retains only in-frame clones and omits some. Here the sample spans about 160,000 clones, around four fifths being singletons. V is TRBV5-1 and J is TRBJ2-7; 13 bases agree with TRBD2. The TCR sequence derives from a woman aged 30 to 39 in good health and CMV-seronegative. Sequencing used PBMCs. CDR3 loop: CASSITSGGAVEQYF. CDR3 in DNA: TGCGCCAGCAGCATTACTAGCGGGGGGGCCGTCGAGCAGTACTTC.